Shown below are 28 T cell receptor beta chains from a single sample sequenced in a study of T cell repertoires in cytomegalovirus infection. TCRdb used MiXCR to reprocess the reads, holding one entry per CDR3 protein. This table holds around 450,000 distinct CDR3 sequences, around 32% found once. The sequenced sample was PBMCs. The receptors stem from a human donor in good health (CMV status not recorded). Some clones in this sample may be carry-over from other donors' samples.

This clonotype has only a few counts. V is TRBV28 and J is TRBJ2-2; D is ambiguous. The ends were cut back, 11 bases at V and 2 bases at J, with 15 bases in the middle. The CDR3 consists of 14 residues. CDR1 is MDHEN, CDR2 SYDVKM, per germline. CDR3 in amino acids: CASMETFNTGELFF. CDR3 nucleotides: TGTGCCTCTATGGAGACTTTCAACACCGGGGAGCTGTTTTTT.

This clonotype was recorded a few times. The chain is built from TRBV12-3 or TRBV12-4 and TRBJ2-1, with D possibly matching TRBD1 (6 bases). Trimming took off 6 bases at V and 5 bases at J, with 20 bases between the two ends. This CDR3 has 16 amino acids. In DNA form, the CDR3 reads TGTGCCAGCAGCCTAGGGCTCTGGCAGGGGAACAATGAGCAGTTCTTC. It yields the protein CASSLGLWQGNNEQFF.

Details on this clonotype: One end of the junction fails to match germline, which may point to a read error. V is TRBV28 and J is TRBJ1-2; TRBD1 might be the D (5 bases). The CDR3 has 14 residues. Germline CDR1 and CDR2: MDHEN and SYDVKM. CDR3 nucleotides: TGTGCCAGCAGTTCTTTTGGCAGGGAGGATGGCTACAACTTC. Encoded protein: CASSSFGREDGYNF.

To note about this clonotype: Given the absence of the conserved phenylalanine or tryptophan at the CDR3 end, a read error is likely. The J gene is TRBJ2-5, the V gene TRBV7-9; no definite D call. This CDR3 has 14 amino acids. V was shortened by 0 bases and J by 2 bases, with 7 bases between the two germline ends. Per the germline V gene, CDR1 is SEHNR and CDR2 is FQNEAQ (reference sequence). For the CDR3, the DNA is TGTGCCAGCAGCTTAGCTGGCAGACAAGAGACCCAGTACTTA. Translating gives CASSLAGRQETQYL.

The J gene is TRBJ2-5, the V gene TRBV18; D is uncertain. Germline CDR1 KGHSH, CDR2 LQKENI. The V end lost 6 bases, the J end lost 0 bases, and 11 bases lay between the germline ends. The CDR3 has 14 residues. The CDR3 DNA reads TGTGCCAGCTCTCCGGCGGTAAACCAAGAGACCCAGTACTTC. It encodes CASSPAVNQETQYF.

This clonotype occurred many times. The V call is TRBV12-3 or TRBV12-4, the J call TRBJ2-1; D uncertain. Trimming took 6 bases from V and 6 from J, leaving 6 bases between them. This CDR3 region has 11 residues. CDR3 in DNA: TGTGCCAGCAGCTTAAGCAATGAGCAGTTCTTC. Protein: CASSLSNEQFF.

J is TRBJ1-2 and V is TRBV11-2, with D unclear. V was clipped by 2 bases and J by 7 bases, with 14 bases between them. Germline-derived CDR1 and CDR2 are SGHAT and FQNNGV. There are 14 residues in the CDR3. CDR3 sequence reads: CASSLSTGPSGYTF. The CDR3 DNA reads TGTGCCAGCAGCTTATCGACTGGACCTTCTGGCTACACCTTC.

This clonotype has more than one count but fewer than ten. The chain has TRBV4-1 and TRBJ2-5; 9 nucleotides match TRBD1. CDR1 and CDR2 from the germline V gene are MGHRA and YSYEKL. After removal of 3 bases from V and 1 base from J, the junction contained 3 bases not matched to a gene. The CDR3 runs to 15 residues. Here the CDR3 reads CASSQGQGTQETQYF. The CDR3 DNA is TGCGCCAGCAGCCAGGGACAGGGAACCCAAGAGACCCAGTACTTC.

In this sample, this clonotype turned up many times. The V call is TRBV20-1, the J call TRBJ2-5, with TRBD2 matching over 8 bases. The germline V gene has CDR1 DFQATT and CDR2 SNEGSKA (reference sequence). The V and J ends lost 3 bases and 2 bases, in that order; junction bases with no gene match: 5. The CDR3 consists of 14 residues. This CDR3 is CSASTAGGQETQYF. In DNA form, the CDR3 reads TGCAGTGCTAGTACGGCGGGGGGACAAGAGACCCAGTACTTC.

On this clonotype: An end of the junction does not agree with germline; a read error may underlie this. The chain uses TRBV6-1 and TRBJ2-7, with 12 positions matching TRBD1. CDR1 is MNHNS, CDR2 SASEGT, per germline. There are 15 residues in the CDR3. The CDR3 DNA sequence: TGTGCCCGCAGTCGACCCGGGACAGGGGGCTTCGAGCAGTACTTC. Translation: CARSRPGTGGFEQYF.

DNA of the CDR3: TGTGCCAGCAGCTTAGTTCCGGCAGGGTCGAACTATGGCTACACCTTC. This sequence encodes CASSLVPAGSNYGYTF. This sequence joins TRBV7-9 and TRBJ1-2; a possible D gene is TRBD1 (5 bases). The germline V and J ends were trimmed by 1 base and 2 bases, with 14 bases remaining between them. The CDR3 has 16 residues. Germline V gives CDR1 SEHNR, CDR2 FQNEAQ (reference sequence).

The chain links TRBV4-1 to TRBJ1-1, with D tentatively TRBD1 (6 bases). CDR3 size: 13 residues. CDR1 and CDR2 (germline): MGHRA, YSYEKL. With 6 bases removed from V and 5 bases from J, the gap between germline ends came to 13 bases. DNA for the CDR3: TGCGCCAGCAGTGACAGGAGCGGGACTGAAGCTTTCTTT. It codes for CASSDRSGTEAFF.

At least ten counts were recorded for this clonotype. This chain joins TRBV7-2 and TRBJ1-3, with D maybe TRBD1 (6 bases). The V gene's germline CDR1 is SGHTA and CDR2 FQGNSA. The CDR3 runs to 14 residues. Trimming cost V 1 base and J 4 bases, with 8 bases left between them. The CDR3 region is CASSLGGPGNTIYF. CDR3 DNA: TGTGCCAGCAGCTTAGGGGGGCCCGGAAACACCATATATTTT.

The chain has TRBV4-1 and TRBJ1-2, with D maybe TRBD1 (5 bases). Germline V gene data show CDR1 as MGHRA and CDR2 as YSYEKL. Trimming cost V 1 base and J 2 bases, with 11 bases left between them. The CDR3 covers 15 residues. The CDR3: CASSQVGAGNYGYTF. CDR3 in DNA: TGCGCCAGCAGCCAAGTCGGGGCAGGGAACTATGGCTACACCTTC.

The table lists this clonotype with a few counts. V gene TRBV27 combines with J gene TRBJ2-3, with 8 bases that match TRBD2. The CDR3 extends over 17 amino acids. The V gene's germline CDR1 is MNHEY and CDR2 SMNVEV (reference sequence). Trimming at V came to 3 bases and at J to 2 bases, leaving 10 bases not matched to a gene. CDR3 sequence reads: CASSLTPRRGATDTQYF. The DNA for the CDR3 is TGTGCCAGCAGTTTGACCCCCCGGCGGGGGGCCACAGATACGCAGTATTTT.

There are a few counts of this clonotype. The chain uses TRBV5-4 and TRBJ2-3, with D maybe TRBD1 (6 bases). This CDR3 is built from 14 residues. V lost 9 bases to trimming and J lost 0 bases, with 14 bases between them. Germline-derived CDR1 and CDR2 are SGHNT and YYREEE (reference sequence). The CDR3 DNA sequence: TGTGCCACCGCGGACAGACCTAGCACAGATACGCAGTATTTT. Translated, it gives CATADRPSTDTQYF.

The chain links TRBV5-1 to TRBJ1-4, with D maybe TRBD1 (5 bases). The V gene lost 0 bases and the J gene lost 5 bases, with 14 bases spanning the gap. The V gene's germline CDR1 is SGHRS and CDR2 YFSETQ. There are 16 residues in the CDR3. The CDR3 sequence is CASSLEVGAINEKLFF. Here the CDR3 DNA reads TGCGCCAGCAGCTTGGAAGTCGGGGCCATAAATGAAAAACTGTTTTTT.

The CDR3 DNA sequence: TGTGCCAGCAGTACCTTGCGGGGGGGCGTCTACAATGAGCAGTTCTTC. Amino acids: CASSTLRGGVYNEQFF. The chain recombines TRBV6-2 or TRBV6-3 with TRBJ2-1, with TRBD2 matching over 9 bases. The length of the CDR3 is 16 residues. With V trimmed by 5 bases and J by 3 bases, 8 bases remained unmatched. Germline CDR1 is MNHEY and CDR2 is SVGEGT.

This sequence joins TRBV20-1 and TRBJ2-3; no firm D call. CDR3 size: 14 residues. Deletions cut 6 bases from V and 4 bases from J, with 17 bases between. Germline V CDR1 and CDR2: DFQATT, SNEGSKA (reference sequence). In DNA form, the CDR3 reads TGCAGTGCAAGTGGGATCAAAGGGTCAGATACGCAGTATTTT. Its protein is CSASGIKGSDTQYF.

The V gene is TRBV14, the J gene TRBJ1-1, with a possible D match to TRBD1 (5 bases). CDR3 length: 17 residues. V was shortened by 4 bases and J by 8 bases, with 26 bases between the two germline ends. Germline V gene data show CDR1 as SGHDN and CDR2 as FVKESK. The CDR3 region is CASSPIIRRGQPPEAFF. CDR3 coding DNA: TGTGCCAGCAGCCCGATTATCAGGCGGGGCCAACCTCCCGAAGCTTTCTTT.

As for this clonotype: With a much larger clone just one base away, this may be a read error. This chain joins TRBV7-8 and TRBJ2-3; 10 positions agree with TRBD1. The germline V gene has CDR1 SGHVS and CDR2 FQNEAQ. The CDR3 runs 19 residues. The CDR3 DNA reads TGTGCCAGCAGCTTATCACTGGGGGGACAGGGGCTGAGCACAGAGACGCAGTATTTT. It is translated as CASSLSLGGQGLSTETQYF.

Turning to this clonotype: A much larger clonotype is one base distant, so this may be a read error. The gene calls are TRBV7-8 and TRBJ1-5, with D possibly matching TRBD1 (5 bases). CDR1 is SGHVS, CDR2 FQNEAQ, per germline. CDR3 size: 14 residues. The chain's CDR3 is CASSLKGIGQPKHF. CDR3 sequence (DNA): TGTGCCAGCAGCTTAAAGGGGATAGGTCAGCCCAAGCATTTT.

There are a few counts of this clonotype. This chain connects TRBV14 to TRBJ2-3, with 12 bases lining up with TRBD2. The germline V gene has CDR1 SGHDN and CDR2 FVKESK. The CDR3 has 17 amino acids. The V gene end was trimmed by 1 base and the J gene end by 7 bases; junction bases not matched to a gene: 9. The CDR3 DNA is TGTGCCAGCAGCCAAGGACTAGCGGGGGCCGGGGCCTATACGCAGTATTTT. It codes for CASSQGLAGAGAYTQYF.

This clonotype came up once. This may arise from a read error, as a much more abundant clone is one base away. V usage is TRBV4-1 and J usage is TRBJ1-2, with 11 bases that match TRBD1. The V segment lost 6 bases and the J segment 2 bases; nucleotides outside the gene matches: 5. Germline lookup yields CDR1 MGHRA and CDR2 YSYEKL. The CDR3 loop spans 15 amino acids. CDR3 in amino acids: CASRPRDRGNYGYTF. As DNA, the CDR3 is TGCGCCAGCAGACCCAGGGACAGGGGGAACTATGGCTACACCTTC.

This clonotype occurred a few times. The rearrangement joins TRBV6-2 or TRBV6-3 to TRBJ1-1; a weak D match, TRBD1 (6 bases). Per germline, CDR1 MNHEY and CDR2 SVGEGT. The length of the CDR3 is 15 residues. With 5 bases removed from V and 0 bases from J, the gap between germline ends came to 13 bases. The CDR3 nucleotides read TGTGCCAGCAGTCCTTTCCGGGACATGAACACTGAAGCTTTCTTT. This gives the protein CASSPFRDMNTEAFF.

In regard to this clonotype: Likely a read error: the CDR3 ends without its conserved phenylalanine or tryptophan. It is unclear where the CDR3 begins or ends on the DNA, so no DNA is shown, and the CDR3 is as TCRdb lists it. The chain couples TRBV7-2 to TRBJ2-3; TRBD1 was called by the table and not checked on the DNA. From germline, CDR1 is SGHTA and CDR2 FQGNSA. The CDR3 is 16 amino acids long, termini counted. The CDR3 reads CASSLGPASSTDTQSC.

The chain uses TRBV20-1 and TRBJ1-3; the match to TRBD1 covers 7 bases. The trim removed 4 bases at V and 2 bases at J, leaving 5 bases unmatched. This CDR3 comprises 14 residues. Germline CDR1 reads DFQATT; CDR2 reads SNEGSKA (reference sequence). The CDR3 reads CSAKDRDTGNTIYF. CDR3 coding DNA: TGCAGTGCTAAAGACAGGGATACTGGAAACACCATATATTTT.

This clonotype was observed a single time. V and J are TRBV6-5 and TRBJ2-1, with D perhaps matching TRBD2 (6 bases). V was trimmed by 5 bases and J by 4 bases, leaving 12 bases between them. The CDR3 is made up of 14 amino acids. Per germline, CDR1 MNHEY and CDR2 SVGAGI. As DNA, the CDR3 is TGTGCCAGCAGTAGGCGGGGAACTTACAATGAGCAGTTCTTC. This gives the protein CASSRRGTYNEQFF.